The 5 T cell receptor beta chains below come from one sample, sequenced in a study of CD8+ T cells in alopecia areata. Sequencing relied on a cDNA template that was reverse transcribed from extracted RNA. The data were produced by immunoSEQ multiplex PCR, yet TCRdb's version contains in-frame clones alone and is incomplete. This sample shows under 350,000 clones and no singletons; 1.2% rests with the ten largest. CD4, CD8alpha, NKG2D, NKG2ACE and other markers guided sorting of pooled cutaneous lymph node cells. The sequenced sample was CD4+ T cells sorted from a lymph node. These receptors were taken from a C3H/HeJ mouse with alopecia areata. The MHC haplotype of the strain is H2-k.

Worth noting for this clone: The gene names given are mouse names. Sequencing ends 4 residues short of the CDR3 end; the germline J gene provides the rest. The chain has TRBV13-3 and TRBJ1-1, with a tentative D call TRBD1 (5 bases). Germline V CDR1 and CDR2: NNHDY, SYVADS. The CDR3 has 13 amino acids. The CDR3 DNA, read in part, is TGTGCCAGCAGTGATCATGGGGGTACA. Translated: CASSDHGGT. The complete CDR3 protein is CASSDHGGTEVFF.

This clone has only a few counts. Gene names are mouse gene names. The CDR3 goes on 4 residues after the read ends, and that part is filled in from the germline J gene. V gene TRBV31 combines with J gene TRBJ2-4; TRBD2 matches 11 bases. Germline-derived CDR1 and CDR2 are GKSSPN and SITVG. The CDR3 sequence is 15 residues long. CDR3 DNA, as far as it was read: TGTGCCTGGAGTCCTCCCGGGACTGGGGGAAAC. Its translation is CAWSPPGTGGN. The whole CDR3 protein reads CAWSPPGTGGNTLYF.

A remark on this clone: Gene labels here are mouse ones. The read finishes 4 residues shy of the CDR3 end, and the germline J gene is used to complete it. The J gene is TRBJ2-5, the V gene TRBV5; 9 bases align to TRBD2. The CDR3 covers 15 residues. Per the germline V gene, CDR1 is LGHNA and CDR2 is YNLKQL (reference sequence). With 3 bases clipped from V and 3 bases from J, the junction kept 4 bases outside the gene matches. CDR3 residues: CASSHLWGGQDTQYF. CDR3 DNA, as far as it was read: TGTGCCAGCAGCCATCTCTGGGGGGGGCAAGAC.

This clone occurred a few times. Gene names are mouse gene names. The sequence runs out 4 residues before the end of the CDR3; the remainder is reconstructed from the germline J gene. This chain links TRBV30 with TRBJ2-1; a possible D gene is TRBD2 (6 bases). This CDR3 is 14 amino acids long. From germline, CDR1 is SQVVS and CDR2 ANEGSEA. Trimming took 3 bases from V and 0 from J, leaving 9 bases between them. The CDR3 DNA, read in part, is TGTAGTTCTAGCCGGGACTTTAACTATGCT. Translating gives CSSSRDFNYA. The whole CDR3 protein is CSSSRDFNYAEQFF.

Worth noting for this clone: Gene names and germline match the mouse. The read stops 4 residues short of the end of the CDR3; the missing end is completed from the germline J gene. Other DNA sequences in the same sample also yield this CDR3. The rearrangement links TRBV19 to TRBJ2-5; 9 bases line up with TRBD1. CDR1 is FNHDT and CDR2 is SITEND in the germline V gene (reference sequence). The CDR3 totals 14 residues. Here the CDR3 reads CASSIRTGEDTQYF. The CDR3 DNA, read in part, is TGTGCCAGCAGTATCCGGACAGGGGAAGAC. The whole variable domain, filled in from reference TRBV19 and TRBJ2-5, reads GGIITQTPKFLIGQEGQKLTLKCQQNFNHDTMYWYRQDSGKGLRLIYYSITENDLQKGDLSEGYDASREKKSSFSLTVTSAQKNEMAVFLCASSIRTGEDTQYFGPGTRLLVL.